A selection of T cell receptor beta chains follows, all from one sample in a study of Ad26.COV2.S vaccination and SARS-CoV-2 variants. Sequencing used immunoSEQ multiplex PCR; TCRdb keeps in-frame clones, though not all of them. This table holds about 680,000 clones, roughly 90% found once. The material was peripheral blood, obtained in a trial of Ad26.COV2.S vaccine versus placebo. These receptors were obtained from a person between 18 and 60 years old who received the Ad26.COV2.S COVID-19 vaccine or a placebo. The CDR3 runs from the conserved cysteine through the conserved F or W. A D gene is named only where the DNA matches it firmly. The size of a clone is reported for some rows only, either as once, few or many, or as a class for expanded clones.

CDR3nt: TGTGCCAGCAGTTACGGGGGAGGGAGTGCCTACGAGCAGTACTTC
CDR3aa: CASSYGGGSAYEQYF
j_gene: TRBJ2-7
len: 15
d_gene: TRBD2
abundance: NA
v_gene: TRBV6-5

CDR3nt: TGTGCCAGCAGCCATGGTAATTCACCCCTCCACTTT
CDR3aa: CASSHGNSPLHF
j_gene: TRBJ1-6
len: 12
d_gene: NA
abundance: NA
v_gene: TRBV3-1/TRBV3-2

CDR3nt: TGTGCCAGCTCACTGGCCGGAGGGTTCTACGAGCAGTACTTC
CDR3aa: CASSLAGGFYEQYF
j_gene: TRBJ2-7
len: 14
d_gene: NA
abundance: NA
v_gene: TRBV18

CDR3nt: TGTGCCAGCAGCGTCGACCCCCAGGGGCGCCAAGAGACCCAGTACTTC
CDR3aa: CASSVDPQGRQETQYF
j_gene: TRBJ2-5
len: 16
d_gene: NA
abundance: NA
v_gene: TRBV9

CDR3nt: TGCGCCAGCAGCGTTTCCGGGACAACGAATGAAAAACTGTTTTTT
CDR3aa: CASSVSGTTNEKLFF
j_gene: TRBJ1-4
len: 15
d_gene: NA
abundance: NA
v_gene: TRBV5-1

CDR3nt: TGCGCCAGCAGGGTGGACAGGGGTTCAGATTCTAACTATGGCTACACCTTC
CDR3aa: CASRVDRGSDSNYGYTF
j_gene: TRBJ1-2
len: 17
d_gene: TRBD1
abundance: NA
v_gene: TRBV10-2

CDR3nt: TGTGCCAGCAGCATACCCCCTCTGAGCTTCTTT
CDR3aa: CASSIPPLSFF
j_gene: TRBJ1-1
len: 11
d_gene: NA
abundance: NA
v_gene: TRBV6-2/TRBV6-3

CDR3nt: TGTGCCAGCAGCGTAGGAGGGGTCGGCAACTATGGCTACACCTTC
CDR3aa: CASSVGGVGNYGYTF
j_gene: TRBJ1-2
len: 15
d_gene: NA
abundance: NA
v_gene: TRBV7-9

CDR3nt: TGTGCCAGCTCACCCGCGGGGGCCTACGAGCAGTACTTC
CDR3aa: CASSPAGAYEQYF
j_gene: TRBJ2-7
len: 13
d_gene: TRBD2
abundance: NA
v_gene: TRBV18

CDR3nt: TGTGCCAGCAGTGACTCCGCTAGAAGGAACACTGAAGCTTTCTTT
CDR3aa: CASSDSARRNTEAFF
j_gene: TRBJ1-1
len: 15
d_gene: NA
abundance: NA
v_gene: TRBV6-4

CDR3nt: TGTGCCAGCAGCCAATTAACAGCCATCACAGATACGCAGTATTTT
CDR3aa: CASSQLTAITDTQYF
j_gene: TRBJ2-3
len: 15
d_gene: NA
abundance: NA
v_gene: TRBV14

CDR3nt: TGTGCCAGTCGCACCACCCCCCGTGGCTCACCCCTCCACTTT
CDR3aa: CASRTTPRGSPLHF
j_gene: TRBJ1-6
len: 14
d_gene: NA
abundance: NA
v_gene: TRBV6-5

CDR3nt: TGTGCCTGGAGTCAACTGGACAGTCGGTCCGAGCAGTACTTC
CDR3aa: CAWSQLDSRSEQYF
j_gene: TRBJ2-7
len: 14
d_gene: NA
abundance: NA
v_gene: TRBV30

CDR3nt: TGTGCCAGCAGCCCCCCCAGTGAGGGCACAGATACGCAGTATTTT
CDR3aa: CASSPPSEGTDTQYF
j_gene: TRBJ2-3
len: 15
d_gene: NA
abundance: NA
v_gene: TRBV6-5

CDR3nt: TGCAGCGCTATGACAGGCACAGATACGCAGTATTTT
CDR3aa: CSAMTGTDTQYF
j_gene: TRBJ2-3
len: 12
d_gene: NA
abundance: NA
v_gene: TRBV29-1

CDR3nt: TGTGCCTGGAGTGTGGGGGCAGCGCGCAATCAGCCCCAGCATTTT
CDR3aa: CAWSVGAARNQPQHF
j_gene: TRBJ1-5
len: 15
d_gene: NA
abundance: NA
v_gene: TRBV30

CDR3nt: TGCAGCGTTTGGGCTAACTATGGCTACACCTTC
CDR3aa: CSVWANYGYTF
j_gene: TRBJ1-2
len: 11
d_gene: NA
abundance: NA
v_gene: TRBV29-1

CDR3nt: TGTGCCAGCAGCCAGTACCCGGGGCCTTACAATGAGCAGTTCTTC
CDR3aa: CASSQYPGPYNEQFF
j_gene: TRBJ2-1
len: 15
d_gene: NA
abundance: once
v_gene: TRBV7-3

CDR3nt: TGTGCCACCAGCTCCCCGGCTAGCGGGAGTTCCTACGAGCAGTACTTC
CDR3aa: CATSSPASGSSYEQYF
j_gene: TRBJ2-7
len: 16
d_gene: TRBD2
abundance: NA
v_gene: TRBV15

CDR3nt: TGTGCCAGCAGCGCCCTAGCGGGGGGGGCGAGCTCCTACAATGAGCAGTTCTTC
CDR3aa: CASSALAGGASSYNEQFF
j_gene: TRBJ2-1
len: 18
d_gene: TRBD2
abundance: NA
v_gene: TRBV9

CDR3nt: TGTGCCAGTAGTATTGTAGGGAACAATCAGCCCCAGCATTTT
CDR3aa: CASSIVGNNQPQHF
j_gene: TRBJ1-5
len: 14
d_gene: NA
abundance: NA
v_gene: TRBV19

CDR3nt: TGTGCCAGCAGCGTAGCTAGGGGGGCAACGGGTTATGGCTACACCTTC
CDR3aa: CASSVARGATGYGYTF
j_gene: TRBJ1-2
len: 16
d_gene: NA
abundance: NA
v_gene: TRBV9

CDR3nt: TGTGCCAGCAGTTACGAGGAATTGCCCCAGCATTTT
CDR3aa: CASSYEELPQHF
j_gene: TRBJ1-5
len: 12
d_gene: NA
abundance: NA
v_gene: TRBV6-2/TRBV6-3